A selection of T cell receptor beta chains follows, all from one sample in a study of monozygotic twins with inflammatory bowel disease. TCRdb re-called the 5' RACE reads, yielding one record per CDR3 amino acid sequence without DNA. The ten most abundant clones cover roughly 1.5% of a sample with 200,000 to 250,000 distinct CDR3 sequences. Source material: blood. The receptors derive from a human donor with ulcerative colitis or Crohn's disease, or a healthy co-twin of an affected twin (not recorded which). CDR3s include the opening cysteine and the closing phenylalanine or tryptophan. Fields, in order: V gene, J gene, CDR3 protein.

V gene: TRBV3-1
J gene: TRBJ2-5
CDR3 protein: CASSQRRGGETQYF

V gene: TRBV6-1
J gene: TRBJ1-2
CDR3 protein: CASGGDADNYGYTF

V gene: TRBV9
J gene: TRBJ2-6
CDR3 protein: CASSVGQGFSGANVLTF

V gene: TRBV7-2
J gene: TRBJ2-7
CDR3 protein: CASSLAGTVYEQYF

V gene: TRBV7-9
J gene: TRBJ1-3
CDR3 protein: CASSRRGPSGNTIYF

V gene: TRBV20-1
J gene: TRBJ2-3
CDR3 protein: CSARRGGIRTDTQYF

V gene: TRBV10-3
J gene: TRBJ2-3
CDR3 protein: CAIRSAGGRPDTQYF

V gene: TRBV20-1
J gene: TRBJ1-1
CDR3 protein: CSATDRGRGLNTEAFF

V gene: TRBV5-5
J gene: TRBJ1-6
CDR3 protein: CASSLRAGVSSPLHF

V gene: TRBV20-1
J gene: TRBJ2-4
CDR3 protein: CSARGGGAKNIQYF

V gene: TRBV20-1
J gene: TRBJ1-6
CDR3 protein: CSAGGGSYNSPLHF

V gene: TRBV5-1
J gene: TRBJ1-1
CDR3 protein: CASSLDTGGLTEAFF

V gene: TRBV7-9
J gene: TRBJ2-7
CDR3 protein: CASSFAGTENEQYF

V gene: TRBV14
J gene: TRBJ1-2
CDR3 protein: CASSQTGTRSYGYTF

V gene: TRBV10-3
J gene: TRBJ2-7
CDR3 protein: CAARREDLTEYEQYF

V gene: TRBV12-3/TRBV12-4
J gene: TRBJ2-7
CDR3 protein: CASRARSGGPYEQYF

V gene: TRBV12-3/TRBV12-4
J gene: TRBJ1-2
CDR3 protein: CASSQDHRGHLGYTF

V gene: TRBV6-1
J gene: TRBJ2-2
CDR3 protein: CASSPGTSTGELFF

V gene: TRBV19
J gene: TRBJ2-4
CDR3 protein: CASQSTVLAKNIQYF

V gene: TRBV5-6
J gene: TRBJ2-4
CDR3 protein: CASSLWDGTNIQYF

V gene: TRBV12-3/TRBV12-4
J gene: TRBJ2-1
CDR3 protein: CASSAGTGGRNEQFF

V gene: TRBV18
J gene: TRBJ2-3
CDR3 protein: CASSPRQGAADTQYF

V gene: TRBV6-2/TRBV6-3
J gene: TRBJ2-3
CDR3 protein: CASSYRDPRNTQYF

V gene: TRBV5-5
J gene: TRBJ2-3
CDR3 protein: CASSPPDRVITDTQYF

V gene: TRBV3-1
J gene: TRBJ2-1
CDR3 protein: CASSQLIGTEQFF

V gene: TRBV4-1
J gene: TRBJ2-2
CDR3 protein: CASSQDYGQGTGELFF

V gene: TRBV5-1
J gene: TRBJ1-2
CDR3 protein: CASSLDPGSNYGYTF

V gene: TRBV19
J gene: TRBJ1-2
CDR3 protein: CASRREANYGYTF

V gene: TRBV7-6
J gene: TRBJ2-3
CDR3 protein: CASSSRLEDTQYF

V gene: TRBV27
J gene: TRBJ1-1
CDR3 protein: CASSPMDFNTEAFF

V gene: TRBV12-3/TRBV12-4
J gene: TRBJ2-1
CDR3 protein: CASSFAPGLALYNEQFF

V gene: TRBV6-1
J gene: TRBJ1-1
CDR3 protein: CASTLSRMNTEAFF

V gene: TRBV6-5
J gene: TRBJ2-7
CDR3 protein: CASSYDGQGAGWVYF